The 14 T cell receptor beta chains reported below all come from one sample, sequenced in a study of blood T cell repertoires in COVID-19 (dated by TCRdb to the early 2020s). The protocol used for the library was the immunoSEQ multiplex PCR assay. TCRdb obtained this table from immuneACCESS and retained in-frame rearrangements with V and J assigned. These tables miss some clones; where compared with another copy, unresolved V genes account for less than half of the shortfall, and the remainder is unexplained. This sample gives about 210,000 clones in total; approximately 78% of them show up just once. Around a tenth of the sample comes from the top ten. The sequencing input was PBMCs or T cells enriched from blood (not recorded which). Receptors were obtained from a man aged 40-55 years who had recovered from COVID-19.

This clone was detected once. The V gene is TRBV19, the J gene TRBJ2-7; TRBD2 matches 13 bases. V lost 5 bases to trimming and J lost 5 bases; unmatched junction nucleotides: 9. The CDR3 sequence is 16 residues long. Germline V gives CDR1 LNHDA, CDR2 SQIVND (reference sequence). In DNA, the CDR3 is TGTGCCAGTAGTTCTCGAGGACTAGCGGGAGCCCACGAGCAGTACTTC. It codes for CASSSRGLAGAHEQYF.

This chain links TRBV19 with TRBJ2-1, with 8 bases lining up with TRBD2. Losses at the gene ends were 4 bases for V and 1 base for J; bases not matched to a gene: 12. There are 18 residues in the CDR3. Germline CDR1 LNHDA, CDR2 SQIVND (reference sequence). The CDR3 DNA sequence: TGTGCCAGTAGTAGGGGACTAGGGGGGGATCGATCCTACAATGAGCAGTTCTTC. Amino acids: CASSRGLGGDRSYNEQFF.

V gene TRBV19 combines with J gene TRBJ1-2; the D is unclear. Germline CDR1 and CDR2: LNHDA and SQIVND (reference sequence). The CDR3 runs to 12 residues. The ends were cut back, 1 base at V and 8 bases at J, with 8 bases in the middle. CDR3 nucleotide sequence: TGTGCCAGTAGTATAGGAGGGCTCGGCTACACCTTC. It specifies CASSIGGLGYTF.

The chain uses TRBV15 and TRBJ1-2, with 12 bases fitting TRBD1. The CDR3 covers 16 residues. CDR1 is LNHNV, CDR2 YYDKDF, per germline (reference sequence). Unmatched junction bases numbered 11, after V lost 5 bases and J lost 7 bases. As DNA, the CDR3 is TGTGCCACCAGCTATGGGACAGGGGGCGCACGTCTTGGCTACACCTTC. This codes for CATSYGTGGARLGYTF.

Turning to this clone: The junction departs from the called germline gene at one end, perhaps through a read error. The chain couples TRBV6-1 to TRBJ2-1; D uncertain. CDR3 length: 13 residues. Germline lookup yields CDR1 MNHNS and CDR2 SASEGT. CDR3 nucleotides: TGTGCCAGCAGTGAAGCAATGGGCCCCATTAAGCTCTTC. It yields the protein CASSEAMGPIKLF.

The gene calls are TRBV10-3 and TRBJ1-5; D perhaps matches TRBD1 (6 bases). Germline assignment: CDR1 ENHRY and CDR2 SYGVKD. This CDR3 contains 13 residues. Trimming pared 3 bases from V and 5 bases from J, leaving 8 bases between. The CDR3 loop is CAISDRGHQPQHF. CDR3 DNA: TGTGCCATCAGTGACAGGGGCCATCAGCCCCAGCATTTT.

The chain uses TRBV12-3 or TRBV12-4 and TRBJ1-2; 8 nucleotides line up with TRBD1. There are 12 residues in the CDR3. V lost 6 bases and J lost 7; bases outside the gene matches: 4. The CDR3 loop reads CASRQGVAGYTF. CDR3 bases: TGTGCCAGCAGACAGGGGGTGGCTGGCTACACCTTC.

The chain couples TRBV6-5 to TRBJ2-5, with TRBD1 as a possible D gene (5 bases). The CDR3 contains 14 residues. Per germline, CDR1 MNHEY and CDR2 SVGAGI. Trimming stripped 6 bases from V and 5 bases from J, with 16 bases between. CDR3 region: CASSSKGRGETQYF. In DNA, the CDR3 is TGTGCCAGCAGCTCCAAGGGGCGCGGTGAGACCCAGTACTTC.

This clone appeared a single time. The genes are TRBV12-5 and TRBJ1-2; D remains unclear. The CDR3 runs 11 residues. Germline CDR1 and CDR2: LGHNT and FRNRAP. V was trimmed by 6 bases and J by 4 bases, leaving 6 bases between them. CDR3 sequence reads: CASGPFYGYTF. The CDR3, as DNA: TGTGCTAGTGGCCCCTTCTATGGCTACACCTTC.

This rearrangement joins TRBV18 to TRBJ2-1, with TRBD2 identical over 8 bases. The germline V gene has CDR1 KGHSH and CDR2 LQKENI. This CDR3 region has 17 residues. The V gene end was trimmed by 3 bases and the J gene end by 0 bases; junction bases not matched to a gene: 7. CDR3 bases: TGTGCCAGCTCACCTCGGACTAGCCGAAGCTCCTACAATGAGCAGTTCTTC. Amino acids: CASSPRTSRSSYNEQFF.

The chain is built from TRBV5-1 and TRBJ2-5; TRBD1 aligns across 8 bases. The CDR3 runs 15 residues. Germline lookup yields CDR1 SGHRS and CDR2 YFSETQ. V trimming: 4 bases; J trimming: 2 bases; junction bases outside the gene matches: 7. The CDR3 region is CASSTDRARQETQYF. CDR3 nucleotides: TGCGCCAGCAGCACGGACAGGGCGAGACAAGAGACCCAGTACTTC.

This clone was seen only a few times. The chain has TRBV7-8 and TRBJ2-7; D is uncertain. There are 14 residues in the CDR3. The germline V and J ends were trimmed by 5 bases and 0 bases, with 11 bases remaining between them. From germline, CDR1 is SGHVS and CDR2 FQNEAQ. The chain's CDR3 is CASSPMHSSYEQYF. Written as DNA, the CDR3 is TGTGCCAGCAGCCCTATGCATAGCTCCTACGAGCAGTACTTC.

The V and J genes are TRBV5-1 and TRBJ1-1, with D tentatively TRBD1 (5 bases). Trimming left V 4 bases short and J 1 base short, with 11 bases between. Germline V gene lookup returns CDR1 SGHRS and CDR2 YFSETQ. CDR3 length equals 14 residues. The CDR3 spells CASSLGEGNTEAFF. CDR3 nucleotide sequence: TGCGCCAGCAGCCTAGGGGAGGGGAACACTGAAGCTTTCTTT.

This chain joins TRBV5-1 and TRBJ2-1; 10 positions agree with TRBD1. Germline V CDR1 and CDR2: SGHRS, YFSETQ. The CDR3 covers 17 residues. Trimming cost V 1 base and J 6 bases; bases outside gene matches: 10. Written as DNA, the CDR3 is TGCGCCAGCAGCTTGATCCCGACAGGGGGCGCGTCCAATGAGCAGTTCTTC. It specifies CASSLIPTGGASNEQFF.